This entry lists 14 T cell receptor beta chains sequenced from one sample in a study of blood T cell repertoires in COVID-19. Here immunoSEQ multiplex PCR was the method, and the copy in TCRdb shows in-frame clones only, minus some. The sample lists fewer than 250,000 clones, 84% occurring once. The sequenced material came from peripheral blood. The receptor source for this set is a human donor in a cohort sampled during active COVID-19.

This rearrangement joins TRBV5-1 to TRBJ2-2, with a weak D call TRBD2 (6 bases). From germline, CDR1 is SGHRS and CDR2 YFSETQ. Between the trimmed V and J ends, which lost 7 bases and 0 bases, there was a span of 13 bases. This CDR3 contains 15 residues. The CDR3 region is CASALGGANTGELFF. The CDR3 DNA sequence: TGCGCCAGCGCCTTGGGGGGAGCGAACACCGGGGAGCTGTTTTTT. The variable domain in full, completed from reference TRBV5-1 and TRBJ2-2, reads KAGVTQTPRYLIKTRGQQVTLSCSPISGHRSVSWYQQTPGQGLQFLFEYFSETQRNKGNFPGRFSGRQFSNSRSEMNVSTLELGDSALYLCASALGGANTGELFFGEGSRLTVL.

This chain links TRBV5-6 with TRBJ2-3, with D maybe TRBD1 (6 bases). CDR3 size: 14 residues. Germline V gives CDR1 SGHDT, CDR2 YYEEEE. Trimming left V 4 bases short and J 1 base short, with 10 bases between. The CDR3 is CASSQGGGTDTQYF. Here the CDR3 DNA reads TGTGCCAGCAGCCAAGGGGGAGGCACAGATACGCAGTATTTT. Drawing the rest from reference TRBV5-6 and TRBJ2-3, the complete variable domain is DAGVTQSPTHLIKTRGQQVTLRCSPKSGHDTVSWYQQALGQGPQFIFQYYEEEERQRGNFPDRFSGHQFPNYSSELNVNALLLGDSALYLCASSQGGGTDTQYFGPGTRLTVL.

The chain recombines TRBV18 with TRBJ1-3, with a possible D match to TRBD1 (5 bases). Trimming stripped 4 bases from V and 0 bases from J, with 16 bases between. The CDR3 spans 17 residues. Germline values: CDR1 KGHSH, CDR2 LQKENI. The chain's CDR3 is CASSLSRDSGSGNTIYF. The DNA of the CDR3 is TGTGCCAGCTCACTTTCCCGGGACTCCGGCTCTGGAAACACCATATATTTT.

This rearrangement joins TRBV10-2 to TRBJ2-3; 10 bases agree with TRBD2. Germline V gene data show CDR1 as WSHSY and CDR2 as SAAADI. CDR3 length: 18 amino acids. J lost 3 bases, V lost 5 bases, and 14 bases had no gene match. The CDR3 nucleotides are TGCGCCAGCAGTCCGAGGGGAACTAGCGGGGCGACTACAGATACGCAGTATTTT. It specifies CASSPRGTSGATTDTQYF.

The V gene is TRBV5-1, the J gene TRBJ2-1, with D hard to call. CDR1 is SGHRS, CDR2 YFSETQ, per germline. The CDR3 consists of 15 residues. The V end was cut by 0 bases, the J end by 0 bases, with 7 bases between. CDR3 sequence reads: CASSLVALSYNEQFF. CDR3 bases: TGCGCCAGCAGCTTGGTGGCCCTCTCCTACAATGAGCAGTTCTTC.

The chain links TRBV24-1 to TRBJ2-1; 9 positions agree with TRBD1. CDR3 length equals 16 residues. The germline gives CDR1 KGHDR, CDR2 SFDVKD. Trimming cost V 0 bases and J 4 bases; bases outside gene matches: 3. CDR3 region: CATSDLKGQGYNEQFF. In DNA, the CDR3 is TGTGCCACCAGTGATTTGAAGGGACAGGGTTACAATGAGCAGTTCTTC.

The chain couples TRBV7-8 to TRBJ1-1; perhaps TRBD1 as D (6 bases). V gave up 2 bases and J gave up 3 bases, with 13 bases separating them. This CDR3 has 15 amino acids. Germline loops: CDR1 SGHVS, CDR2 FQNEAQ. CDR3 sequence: CASSLIEGGYTEAFF. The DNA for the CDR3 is TGTGCCAGCAGCTTAATAGAGGGGGGGTACACTGAAGCTTTCTTT.

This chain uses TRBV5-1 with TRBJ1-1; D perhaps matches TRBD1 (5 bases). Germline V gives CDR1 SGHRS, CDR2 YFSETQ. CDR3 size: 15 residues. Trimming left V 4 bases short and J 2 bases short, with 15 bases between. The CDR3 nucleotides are TGCGCCAGCAGCCACCCGGGGGGAGGTAACACTGAAGCTTTCTTT. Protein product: CASSHPGGGNTEAFF.

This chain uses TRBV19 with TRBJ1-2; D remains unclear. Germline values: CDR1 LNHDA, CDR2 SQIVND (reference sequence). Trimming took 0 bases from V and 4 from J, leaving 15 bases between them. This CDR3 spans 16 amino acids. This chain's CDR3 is CASSIEAGRVLYGYTF. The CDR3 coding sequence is TGTGCCAGTAGTATAGAGGCTGGCCGGGTCCTCTATGGCTACACCTTC. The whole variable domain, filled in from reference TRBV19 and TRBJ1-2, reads DGGITQSPKYLFRKEGQNVTLSCEQNLNHDAMYWYRQDPGQGLRLIYYSQIVNDFQKGDIAEGYSVSREKKESFPLTVTSAQKNPTAFYLCASSIEAGRVLYGYTFGSGTRLTVV.

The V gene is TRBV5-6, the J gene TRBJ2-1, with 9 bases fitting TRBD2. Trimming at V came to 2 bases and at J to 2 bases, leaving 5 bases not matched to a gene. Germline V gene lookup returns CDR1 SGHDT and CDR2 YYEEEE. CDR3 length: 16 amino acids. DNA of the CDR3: TGTGCCAGCAGCTTAGCGGGGGGATTCCCCTACAATGAGCAGTTCTTC. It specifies CASSLAGGFPYNEQFF.

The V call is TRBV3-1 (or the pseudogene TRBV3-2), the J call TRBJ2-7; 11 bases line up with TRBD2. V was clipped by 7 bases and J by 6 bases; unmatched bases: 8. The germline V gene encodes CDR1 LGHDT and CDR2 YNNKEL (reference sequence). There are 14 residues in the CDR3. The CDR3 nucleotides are TGTGCCAGCAAAGATAGCGGGGGGGCGGGCGAGCAGTACGTC. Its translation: CASKDSGGAGEQYV.

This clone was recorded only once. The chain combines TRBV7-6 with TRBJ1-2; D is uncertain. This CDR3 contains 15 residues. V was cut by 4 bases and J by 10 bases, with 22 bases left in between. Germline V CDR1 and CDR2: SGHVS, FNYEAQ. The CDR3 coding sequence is TGTGCCAGCAGCTCCCCCGGACGGCTTAGCGGCTACTACACCTTC. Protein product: CASSSPGRLSGYYTF.

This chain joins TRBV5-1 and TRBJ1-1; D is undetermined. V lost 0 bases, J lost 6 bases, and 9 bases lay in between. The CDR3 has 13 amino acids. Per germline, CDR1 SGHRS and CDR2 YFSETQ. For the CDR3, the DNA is TGCGCCAGCAGCTTGGCCGAGGGTGCTGAAGCTTTCTTT. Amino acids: CASSLAEGAEAFF.

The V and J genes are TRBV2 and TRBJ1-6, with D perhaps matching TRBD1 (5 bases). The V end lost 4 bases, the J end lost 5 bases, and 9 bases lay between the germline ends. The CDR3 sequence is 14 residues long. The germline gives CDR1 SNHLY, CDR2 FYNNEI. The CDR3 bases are TGTGCCAGCAGTGCCGACAGTAATAATTCACCCCTCCACTTT. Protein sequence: CASSADSNNSPLHF.